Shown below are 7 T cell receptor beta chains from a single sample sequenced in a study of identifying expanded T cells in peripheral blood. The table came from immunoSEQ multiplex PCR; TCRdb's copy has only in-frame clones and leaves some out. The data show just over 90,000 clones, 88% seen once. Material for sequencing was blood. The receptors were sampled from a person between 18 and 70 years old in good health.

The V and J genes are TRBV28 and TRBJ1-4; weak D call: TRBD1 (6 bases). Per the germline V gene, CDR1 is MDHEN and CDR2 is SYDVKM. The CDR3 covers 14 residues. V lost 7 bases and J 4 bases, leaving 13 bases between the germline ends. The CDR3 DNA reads TGTGCCAGCACTATGGGGGGCAATAATGAAAAACTGTTTTTT. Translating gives CASTMGGNNEKLFF.

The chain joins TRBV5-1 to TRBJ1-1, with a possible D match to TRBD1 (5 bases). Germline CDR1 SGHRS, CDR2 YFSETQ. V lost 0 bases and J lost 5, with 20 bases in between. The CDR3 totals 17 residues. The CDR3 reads CASSLEGRILSRTEAFF. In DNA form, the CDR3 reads TGCGCCAGCAGCTTGGAGGGGCGGATCCTGAGCAGGACTGAAGCTTTCTTT.

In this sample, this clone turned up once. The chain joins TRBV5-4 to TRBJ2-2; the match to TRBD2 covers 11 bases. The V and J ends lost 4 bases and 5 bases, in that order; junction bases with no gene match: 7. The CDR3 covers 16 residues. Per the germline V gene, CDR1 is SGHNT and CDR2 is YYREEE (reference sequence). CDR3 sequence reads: CASSLLAGVETGELFF. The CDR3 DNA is TGTGCCAGCAGCCTACTAGCGGGAGTTGAGACCGGGGAGCTGTTTTTT.

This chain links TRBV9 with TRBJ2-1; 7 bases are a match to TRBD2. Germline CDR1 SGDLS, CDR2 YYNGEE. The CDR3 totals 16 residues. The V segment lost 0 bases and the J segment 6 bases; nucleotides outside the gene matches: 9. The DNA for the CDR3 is TGTGCCAGCAGCGTAGGGACGGGCGGGAGTAGCAATGAGCAGTTCTTC. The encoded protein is CASSVGTGGSSNEQFF.

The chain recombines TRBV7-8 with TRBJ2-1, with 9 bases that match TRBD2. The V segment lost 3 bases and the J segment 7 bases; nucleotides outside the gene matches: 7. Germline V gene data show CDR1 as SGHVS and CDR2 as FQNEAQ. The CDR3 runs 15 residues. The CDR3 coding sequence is TGTGCCAGCAGCTTTCCAGCGGGAGGTTTAAATGAGCAGTTCTTC. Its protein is CASSFPAGGLNEQFF.

The CDR3 DNA is TGTGCCAGCAGTGACTTACTAACAGGGGCGCAGGGGAACACTGAAGCTTTCTTT. As protein: CASSDLLTGAQGNTEAFF. The chain has TRBV6-1 and TRBJ1-1; 7 bases map to TRBD1. The CDR3 totals 18 residues. CDR1 MNHNS and CDR2 SASEGT come from the germline V gene. V dropped 3 bases and J dropped 1; count of bases not matched to a gene: 14.

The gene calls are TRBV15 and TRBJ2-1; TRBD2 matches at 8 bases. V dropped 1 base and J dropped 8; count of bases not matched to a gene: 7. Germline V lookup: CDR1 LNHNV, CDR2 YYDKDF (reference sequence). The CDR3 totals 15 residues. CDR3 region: CATSRVSGGPDEQFF. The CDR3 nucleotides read TGTGCCACCAGCAGAGTAAGCGGGGGTCCCGATGAGCAGTTCTTC.